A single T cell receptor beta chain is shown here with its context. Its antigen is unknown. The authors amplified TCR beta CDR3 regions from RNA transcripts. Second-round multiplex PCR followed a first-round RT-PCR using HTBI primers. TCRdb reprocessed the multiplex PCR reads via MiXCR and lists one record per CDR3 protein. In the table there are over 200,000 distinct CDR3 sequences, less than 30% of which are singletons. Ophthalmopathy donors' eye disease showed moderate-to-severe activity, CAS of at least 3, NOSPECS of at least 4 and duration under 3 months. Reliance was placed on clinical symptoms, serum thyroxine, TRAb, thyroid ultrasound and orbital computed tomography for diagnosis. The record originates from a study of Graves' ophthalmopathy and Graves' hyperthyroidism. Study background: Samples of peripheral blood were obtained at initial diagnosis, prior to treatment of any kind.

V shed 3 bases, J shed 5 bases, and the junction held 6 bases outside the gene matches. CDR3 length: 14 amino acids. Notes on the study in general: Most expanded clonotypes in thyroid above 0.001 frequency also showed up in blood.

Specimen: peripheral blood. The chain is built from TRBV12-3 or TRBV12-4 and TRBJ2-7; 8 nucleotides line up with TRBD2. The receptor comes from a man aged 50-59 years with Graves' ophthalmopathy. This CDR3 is CASSLGTSRNEQYF. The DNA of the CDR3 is TGTGCCAGCAGTTTGGGGACTAGTAGAAACGAGCAGTACTTC.